These T cell receptor beta chains were read from a single sample in a study of breast tumors, draining lymph nodes, adjacent tissues. TCRdb re-analysed the multiplex PCR reads in MiXCR, keeping a single row per CDR3 protein. The sample consists of around 250,000 distinct CDR3 sequences, 34% of them appearing once. The sequencing sample was made of axillary lymph node tissue. These receptors all come from a female donor with breast cancer. Some clones in this sample may be carry-over from other donors' samples. CDR3s include the opening cysteine and the closing phenylalanine or tryptophan. D genes are given only for firm matches. Clone size is not always given. Where it is, it says once, few, many or a class for expanded clones.

NA	TRBJ2-3	NA	TRBV15	TGTGCCACCAGCGGAGTAGCTCCCCACACAGATACGCAGTATTTT	CATSGVAPHTDTQYF
NA	TRBJ2-5	NA	TRBV20-1	TGCAGTGCTAGAGATCTCGGGCAGCAAGAGACCCAGTACTTC	CSARDLGQQETQYF
TRBD2	TRBJ2-7	many	TRBV20-1	TGCAGTGCTAGAGACGGGGGGAGCTACGAGCAGTACTTC	CSARDGGSYEQYF
NA	TRBJ1-1	once	TRBV4-3	TGCGCCAGCAGCCAAGATCGTGGGGGGAACACTGAAGCTTTCTTT	CASSQDRGGNTEAFF
TRBD1	TRBJ2-5	many	TRBV19	TGTGCCAGTAGGGGACCGGACAGGTTGCAAGAGACCCAGTACTTC	CASRGPDRLQETQYF
TRBD1	TRBJ2-7	NA	TRBV5-1	TGCGCCAGCAGCGTTGGACAGGGGGTTCATCACGAGCAGTACTTC	CASSVGQGVHHEQYF
TRBD1	TRBJ2-7	NA	TRBV7-6	TGTGCCAGCAGCCAGGACAGGGGGCGAAGCGAGACCCCCCGGGACCCAGAGCCTTGCTACGAGCAGTACTTC	CASSQDRGRSETPRDPEPCYEQYF
TRBD1	TRBJ1-2	many	TRBV28	TGTGCCAGCAGCAAACACCTCACCGGGACAGGGGGTATGGGTGGCTACACCTTC	CASSKHLTGTGGMGGYTF
NA	TRBJ2-7	medium-sized	TRBV4-3	TGCGCCAGCAGCCAAGGATCGACAGGCCCCTACGAGCAGTACTTC	CASSQGSTGPYEQYF
TRBD2	TRBJ2-7	NA	TRBV19	TGTGCCAGTAGTATATCTAGGGCTAGCGGGACCGACTCCTCCTACGAGCAGTACTTC	CASSISRASGTDSSYEQYF
NA	TRBJ1-2	many	TRBV10-2	TGCGCCAGCAGTGTTTCAGGCTATGGCTACACCTTC	CASSVSGYGYTF
TRBD1	TRBJ2-5	many	TRBV7-2	TGTGCCAGCGGTGACAGGGCAGAGACCCAGTACTTC	CASGDRAETQYF
TRBD2	TRBJ2-3	NA	TRBV20-1	TGCAGTGGGGGGGCGGGGGGGCTATGGGGCACAGATACGCAGTATTTT	CSGGAGGLWGTDTQYF
TRBD2	TRBJ2-3	NA	TRBV9	TGTGCCAGCAGCGCAAGGACTAGCGGGAGCCATGAGCAGTATTTT	CASSARTSGSHEQYF
NA	TRBJ2-7	NA	TRBV4-2	TGTGCCAGCAGCCAAGGCAGGTACTCCTACGAGCGGTACTTC	CASSQGRYSYERYF
NA	TRBJ2-4	NA	TRBV7-9	TGTGCCAGCAGCTTAGACAATGTCCAAAACATTCAGTACTTC	CASSLDNVQNIQYF
NA	TRBJ2-3	NA	TRBV27	TGTGCCAGCAGTTTAGGACCCGTAGATACGCAGTATTTT	CASSLGPVDTQYF
TRBD2	TRBJ2-7	few	TRBV5-8	TGTGCCAGCAGCAATCCTACCCCGGGACTAGCGGGAGGCCAGCAGTACTTC	CASSNPTPGLAGGQQYF
TRBD2	TRBJ2-7	once	TRBV20-1	TGCAGTGCCGCTTTCAGACTAGCGGGCGTATCCTACGAGCAGTACTTC	CSAAFRLAGVSYEQYF
NA	TRBJ2-1	many	TRBV5-1	TGCGCCAGCAGCTTGGGGACGGACAATGAGCAGTTCTTC	CASSLGTDNEQFF
TRBD2	TRBJ2-5	few	TRBV20-1	TGCAGTGCTAGGGGTACTAGCGGGGGGCAGCAGACCCAGTACTTC	CSARGTSGGQQTQYF
NA	TRBJ2-5	NA	TRBV6-5	TGTGCCACCGCAGGGGGGACGAGGATAAAAGAGACCCAGTACTTC	CATAGGTRIKETQYF
NA	TRBJ1-3	many	TRBV6-1	TGTGCCAGCAGTGAATATAGGAACTCTGGAAACACCATATATTTT	CASSEYRNSGNTIYF
NA	TRBJ2-2	NA	TRBV6-4	TGTGCCAGCAGTTACTTGGTCCCGAGGGCCGGCGGGGAGCTGTTTTTT	CASSYLVPRAGGELFF
NA	TRBJ1-5	many	TRBV4-1	TGCGCCAGCAGCCAAGAGGGCTACAATCAGCCCCAGCATTTT	CASSQEGYNQPQHF
NA	TRBJ1-5	many	TRBV19	TGTGCCTCAAGGCAAGGGGCCTTTCATAGCAATCAGCCCCAGCATTTT	CASRQGAFHSNQPQHF
NA	TRBJ1-4	NA	TRBV6-1	TGTGCCGGCAGTGCGCCACCGCCCCGGAATGAAAAACTGTTTTTT	CAGSAPPPRNEKLFF
TRBD1	TRBJ1-4	many	TRBV6-5	TGTGCCAGCAGTCGACAGGGGGGAGGAGGTGAAAAACTGTTTTTT	CASSRQGGGGEKLFF
NA	TRBJ2-5	NA	TRBV10-2	TGCGCCAGCGGTCACAGGCAAGAGACCCAGTACTTC	CASGHRQETQYF
TRBD2	TRBJ2-3	few	TRBV5-1	TGCGCCAGCAGCTCCCCCGTAGGACTAGCGGGGGTGGGTACAGATACGCAGTATTTT	CASSSPVGLAGVGTDTQYF
TRBD2	TRBJ2-2	many	TRBV4-2	TGTGCCAGCAGCGAACGCCTACTAGCGGGGGGCGCCGGGGAGCTGTTTTTT	CASSERLLAGGAGELFF
NA	TRBJ1-2	many	TRBV6-6	TGTGCCAGCAGTTTTACAGATGGGGGTTTCTACACCTTC	CASSFTDGGFYTF
NA	TRBJ2-2	many	TRBV4-1	TGCGCCAGCAGCCACCCGGGACAAAACACCGGGGAGCTGTTTTTT	CASSHPGQNTGELFF
NA	TRBJ1-4	many	TRBV7-9	TGTGCCAGCAGCTTAATCCGGGGCTTAAATGAAAAACTGTTTTTT	CASSLIRGLNEKLFF
NA	TRBJ1-1	few	TRBV11-2	TGTGCCAGCAGCTTAGATCGGGCCGTAGGGACTGAAGCTTTCTTT	CASSLDRAVGTEAFF
NA	TRBJ2-7	many	TRBV20-1	TGCAGTGCTGCTACAGGGTCGTCCTACGAGCAGTACTTC	CSAATGSSYEQYF
TRBD1	TRBJ2-7	many	TRBV19	TGTGCCAGTAGTAATCCGGGCAGGGGGAACGACGAGCAGTACTTC	CASSNPGRGNDEQYF
TRBD1	TRBJ2-7	many	TRBV10-1	TGCGCCAGCAGCCGGGACAGGACCTACGAGCAGTACTTC	CASSRDRTYEQYF
TRBD2	TRBJ2-7	NA	TRBV25-1	TGTGCCAGCAGTGATAGCGGGAGATCCGAGCAGTACTTC	CASSDSGRSEQYF
NA	TRBJ2-1	many	TRBV11-3	TGTGCCAGCAGCTTTCCCGTAGGGGGCAATGAGCAGTTCTTC	CASSFPVGGNEQFF